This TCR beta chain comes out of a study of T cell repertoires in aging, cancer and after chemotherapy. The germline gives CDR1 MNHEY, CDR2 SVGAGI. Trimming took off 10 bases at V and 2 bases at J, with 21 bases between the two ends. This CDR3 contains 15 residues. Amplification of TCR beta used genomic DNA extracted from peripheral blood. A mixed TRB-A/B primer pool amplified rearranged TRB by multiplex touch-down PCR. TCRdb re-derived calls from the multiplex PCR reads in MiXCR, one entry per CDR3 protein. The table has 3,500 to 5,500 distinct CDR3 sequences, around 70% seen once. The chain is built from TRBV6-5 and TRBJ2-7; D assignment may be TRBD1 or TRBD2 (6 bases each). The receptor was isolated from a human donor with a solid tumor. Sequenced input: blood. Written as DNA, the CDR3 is TGTGCCATCAGCGTGGGGGGCTCGAGAGCCTACGAGCAGTACTTC. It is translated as CAISVGGSRAYEQYF.